A single sample is the source of the 21 T cell receptor beta chains below, sequenced in a study of T cells after yellow fever vaccination. TCRdb itself ran the 5' RACE reads through MiXCR, one entry per CDR3 protein. The data hold roughly 310,000 distinct CDR3 sequences, with around 4% observed a single time. Sequenced material: PBMCs, taken on the day of the yellow fever booster vaccination. These receptors came from a man between 18 and 35 years old who received the YFV17D yellow fever vaccine.

Many counts were recorded for this clonotype. The chain uses TRBV10-3 and TRBJ2-7; 7 nucleotides match TRBD2. The CDR3 totals 16 residues. The germline V gene encodes CDR1 ENHRY and CDR2 SYGVKD. Germline trimming cut 0 bases from V and 0 bases from J; bases unmatched to any gene: 5. This CDR3 is CAISESISGSSYEQYF. In nucleotides, the CDR3 is TGTGCCATCAGTGAGTCGATTAGCGGGTCCTCCTACGAGCAGTACTTC.

This clonotype was seen ten or more times. The V call is TRBV28, the J call TRBJ2-7; 7 nucleotides agree with TRBD2. The germline V gene encodes CDR1 MDHEN and CDR2 SYDVKM. The CDR3 consists of 15 residues. Trimming cost V 7 bases and J 2 bases; bases outside gene matches: 11. CDR3 coding DNA: TGTGCCAGCACTTCTGGAGTAGCGGGTCCCTACGAGCAGTACGTC. Translated: CASTSGVAGPYEQYV.

This chain links TRBV27 with TRBJ1-2; D remains unclear. The CDR3 length is 15 residues. With 3 bases removed from V and 0 bases from J, the gap between germline ends came to 11 bases. Germline CDR1 MNHEY, CDR2 SMNVEV (reference sequence). The DNA of the CDR3 is TGTGCCAGCAGTTTGCGGAGCTCATCTAACTATGGCTACACCTTC. It codes for CASSLRSSSNYGYTF.

This chain joins TRBV18 and TRBJ1-2; D is unclear. V was trimmed by 6 bases and J by 2 bases, leaving 16 bases between them. The germline V gene has CDR1 KGHSH and CDR2 LQKENI. The CDR3 totals 15 residues. In DNA form, the CDR3 reads TGTGCCAGCTCCCCCGTTAGGGAGCCGAACTATGGCTACACCTTC. It is translated as CASSPVREPNYGYTF.

The chain couples TRBV12-3 or TRBV12-4 to TRBJ2-1; unclear D gene. The CDR3 totals 14 residues. Deletions cut 5 bases from V and 0 bases from J, with 8 bases between. CDR3 DNA: TGTGCCAGCAGTCACCACGGCTCCTACAATGAGCAGTTCTTC. It translates to CASSHHGSYNEQFF.

There are many counts of this clonotype. The chain uses TRBV28 and TRBJ2-5; possible D gene TRBD2, 6 bases. V lost 5 bases, J lost 4 bases, and 17 bases lay in between. CDR1 is MDHEN, CDR2 SYDVKM, per germline. CDR3 length: 15 amino acids. CDR3: CASSIAALSRETQYF. CDR3 bases: TGTGCCAGCAGTATAGCGGCGCTTTCACGAGAGACCCAGTACTTC.

This clonotype was detected only a few times. CDR3 nucleotides: TGCGCCAGCAGCTACCAGGGGCCTCGCACCGGGGAGCTGTTTTTT. Its protein product is CASSYQGPRTGELFF. The rearrangement links TRBV5-1 to TRBJ2-2; a possible D gene is TRBD1 (6 bases). The CDR3 spans 15 residues. Germline CDR1 reads SGHRS; CDR2 reads YFSETQ. V lost 3 bases to trimming and J lost 4 bases, with 13 bases between them.

At least ten counts were recorded for this clonotype. CDR3 DNA sequence: TGTGCCAGCAGTTTCGGTCCACAGGGAACGCAGTATTTT. Protein product: CASSFGPQGTQYF. This sequence joins TRBV27 and TRBJ2-3; D is possibly TRBD1 (6 bases). Germline lookup yields CDR1 MNHEY and CDR2 SMNVEV (reference sequence). V shed 3 bases and J shed 9 bases, with 13 bases lying between them. CDR3 length equals 13 residues.

A few counts support this clonotype. The chain carries TRBV3-1 and TRBJ2-4; no reliable D call. Trimming took off 8 bases at V and 0 bases at J, with 8 bases between the two ends. Germline loops: CDR1 LGHDT, CDR2 YNNKEL (reference sequence). This CDR3 contains 13 residues. The CDR3 coding sequence is TGTGCCAGCGGAGTAGGAGCCAAAAACATTCAGTACTTC. As protein: CASGVGAKNIQYF.

This clonotype was seen a few times. The V gene is TRBV28, the J gene TRBJ2-7, with D perhaps being TRBD1 or TRBD2 (5 bases each). There are 15 residues in the CDR3. The germline gives CDR1 MDHEN, CDR2 SYDVKM. V was trimmed by 6 bases and J by 2 bases, leaving 17 bases between them. Here the CDR3 reads CASSSGSEGTYEQYV. CDR3 DNA: TGTGCCAGCAGCTCGGGATCTGAGGGGACCTACGAGCAGTACGTC.

This chain joins TRBV11-2 and TRBJ2-3; either TRBD1 or TRBD2 may supply D (6 bases each). Germline assignment: CDR1 SGHAT and CDR2 FQNNGV. The V and J ends lost 4 bases and 4 bases respectively, with 15 bases between them. The CDR3 runs to 15 residues. Here the CDR3 reads CASSSGRGRSDTQYF. The CDR3 DNA follows: TGTGCCAGCAGCTCCGGACGGGGGCGGTCAGATACGCAGTATTTT.

This clonotype has just a few counts. V gene TRBV4-1 combines with J gene TRBJ2-7; D is ambiguous. The CDR3 has 15 residues. Germline assignment: CDR1 MGHRA and CDR2 YSYEKL. Trimming took 0 bases from V and 4 from J, leaving 13 bases between them. Written as DNA, the CDR3 is TGCGCCAGCAGCCAAGAGTATAGGGTTTTGTACGAGCAGTACGTC. It translates to CASSQEYRVLYEQYV.

This chain links TRBV24-1 with TRBJ2-1, with no clear D. The CDR3 covers 12 residues. Germline loops: CDR1 KGHDR, CDR2 SFDVKD. With 3 bases removed from V and 9 bases from J, the gap between germline ends came to 8 bases. The DNA of the CDR3 is TGTGCCACCAGTGATGATAGCACTGAGCAGTTCTTC. Translation: CATSDDSTEQFF.

This clonotype was found many times. This chain links TRBV9 with TRBJ2-3; D gene unclear. Per the germline V gene, CDR1 is SGDLS and CDR2 is YYNGEE. There are 14 residues in the CDR3. The ends were cut back, 0 bases at V and 0 bases at J, with 5 bases in the middle. Here the CDR3 DNA reads TGTGCCAGCAGCGTAGAGTCTAGCACAGATACGCAGTATTTT. Its translation: CASSVESSTDTQYF.

This clonotype has more than one count but fewer than ten. The chain combines TRBV12-3 or TRBV12-4 with TRBJ1-2; D gene ambiguous. The V end lost 7 bases, the J end lost 8 bases, and 14 bases lay between the germline ends. The CDR3 runs 12 residues. CDR3 DNA sequence: TGTGCCAGCAAACGGGGAATGGAAGGCTACACCTTC. This codes for CASKRGMEGYTF.

The chain is built from TRBV5-4 and TRBJ2-2, with no clear D. Trimming stripped 3 bases from V and 6 bases from J, with 12 bases between. Germline CDR1 and CDR2: SGHNT and YYREEE (reference sequence). The CDR3 runs to 14 residues. The CDR3 protein is CASSSTFSAGELFF. The CDR3 DNA follows: TGTGCCAGCAGCTCCACTTTTTCGGCCGGGGAGCTGTTTTTT.

Only a few counts were recorded for this clonotype. The chain couples TRBV6-2 or TRBV6-3 to TRBJ2-7, with D perhaps assigned TRBD1 or TRBD2 (5 bases each). CDR3 length equals 15 residues. V was trimmed by 6 bases and J by 1 base, leaving 16 bases between them. Per germline, CDR1 MNHEY and CDR2 SVGEGT. This CDR3 reads CASRAPPGRSYEQYF. The CDR3 DNA is TGTGCCAGCAGAGCGCCTCCGGGACGGTCCTACGAGCAGTACTTC.

This clonotype was counted ten times or more. The chain employs TRBV5-4 and TRBJ2-5; 10 bases align to TRBD2. In germline, CDR1 is SGHNT, CDR2 YYREEE (reference sequence). This CDR3 has 14 amino acids. After removal of 4 bases from V and 2 bases from J, the junction contained 2 bases not matched to a gene. The DNA of the CDR3 is TGTGCCAGCAGCCGGACTAGCGGACAAGAGACCCAGTACTTC. Protein sequence: CASSRTSGQETQYF.

In this sample, this clonotype turned up many times. The CDR3 loop is CSAGPGGDNYGYTF. As DNA, the CDR3 is TGCAGTGCTGGCCCGGGAGGGGATAACTATGGCTACACCTTC. The J gene is TRBJ1-2, the V gene TRBV20-1; maybe TRBD1 (5 bases). Deletions cut 5 bases from V and 1 base from J, with 14 bases between. Looked up from germline, CDR1 is DFQATT and CDR2 is SNEGSKA (reference sequence). This CDR3 has 14 residues.

This clonotype was detected many times. J is TRBJ2-5 and V is TRBV12-3 or TRBV12-4, with TRBD2 matching 8 bases. The junction had 4 bases not matched to a gene; V was cut back by 3 bases and J by 1 base. The CDR3 is made up of 15 amino acids. The CDR3 nucleotides read TGTGCCAGCAGTTTGATGAGCGGGGGCCAAGAGACCCAGTACTTC. Encoded protein: CASSLMSGGQETQYF.

This clonotype occurred a few times. The V call is TRBV3-1, the J call TRBJ1-3; tentative D call: TRBD1 (6 bases). Deletions cut 1 base from V and 8 bases from J, with 9 bases between. Germline values: CDR1 LGHDT, CDR2 YNNKEL (reference sequence). CDR3 length equals 13 residues. The CDR3 nucleotides are TGTGCCAGCAGCCAAGCAGGGGCGGACACCATATATTTT. The encoded protein is CASSQAGADTIYF.